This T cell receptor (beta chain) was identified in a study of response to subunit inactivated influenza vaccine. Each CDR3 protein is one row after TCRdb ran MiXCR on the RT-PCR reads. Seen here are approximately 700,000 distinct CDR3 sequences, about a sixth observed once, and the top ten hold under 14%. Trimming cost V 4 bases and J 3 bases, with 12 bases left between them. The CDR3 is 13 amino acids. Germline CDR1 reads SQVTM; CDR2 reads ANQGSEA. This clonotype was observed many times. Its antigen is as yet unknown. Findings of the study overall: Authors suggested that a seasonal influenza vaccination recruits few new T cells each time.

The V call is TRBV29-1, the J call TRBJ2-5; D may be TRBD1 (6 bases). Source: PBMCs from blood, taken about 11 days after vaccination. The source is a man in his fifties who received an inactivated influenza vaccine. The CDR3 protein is CSVVRGSEETQYF. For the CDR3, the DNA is TGCAGCGTTGTAAGGGGGTCGGAAGAGACCCAGTACTTC.